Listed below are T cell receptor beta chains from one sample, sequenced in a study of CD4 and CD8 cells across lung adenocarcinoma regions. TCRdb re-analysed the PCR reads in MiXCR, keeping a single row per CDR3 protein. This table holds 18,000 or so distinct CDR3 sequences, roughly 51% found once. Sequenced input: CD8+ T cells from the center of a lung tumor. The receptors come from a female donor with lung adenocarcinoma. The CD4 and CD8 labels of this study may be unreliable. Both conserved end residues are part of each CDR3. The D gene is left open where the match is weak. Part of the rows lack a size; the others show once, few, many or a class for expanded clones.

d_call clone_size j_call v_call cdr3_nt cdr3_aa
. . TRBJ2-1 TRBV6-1 TGTGCCAGCAGTGAAGGGGAGACATCCCCGTTCTTC CASSEGETSPFF
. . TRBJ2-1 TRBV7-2 TGTGCCAGCAGCATCAAAGCTGTGAGTCTCCAAGAGACCCAGTTCTTC CASSIKAVSLQETQFF
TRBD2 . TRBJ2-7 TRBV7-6 TGTGCCAGCAGCCCCAGTGGGCGGGAGGGGTACGAGCAGTACTTC CASSPSGREGYEQYF
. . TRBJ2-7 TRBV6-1 TGTGCCAGCAGTGAAGAGGGGCACAACGAGCAGTACTTC CASSEEGHNEQYF
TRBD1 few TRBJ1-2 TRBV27 TGTGCCAGCAGCAAAAGAGGGGGCGCAGACTATGGCTACACCTTC CASSKRGGADYGYTF
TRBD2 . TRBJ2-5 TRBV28 TGTGCCAGCAAACTAGCGGGAGAGACCCAGTACTTC CASKLAGETQYF
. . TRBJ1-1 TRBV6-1 TGTGCCAGCCATAGGAGAACTGAAGCTTTCTTT CASHRRTEAFF
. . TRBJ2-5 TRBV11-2 TGTGCCAGCAGCATTGGACTGAAAGAGACCCAGTACTTC CASSIGLKETQYF
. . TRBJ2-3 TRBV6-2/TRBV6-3 TGTGCCAGCACGGGGGCGGGAGCCATAGACACGCAGTATTTT CASTGAGAIDTQYF
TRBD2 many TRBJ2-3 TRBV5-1 TGCGCCAGCAGCTTACTAGCGGGGGGGCAGGTAGATACGCAGTATTTT CASSLLAGGQVDTQYF
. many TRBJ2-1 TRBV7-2 TGTGCCAGCAGCTTAGAAGAGTGGGGGGGCTTCCCCAATGAACAGTTCTTC CASSLEEWGGFPNEQFF
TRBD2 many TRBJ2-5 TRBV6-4 TGTGCCAGCAGTGAGCGGGGGGGCCAAGAGACCCAGTACTTC CASSERGGQETQYF
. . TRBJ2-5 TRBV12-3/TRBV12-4 TGTGCCAGTATTCGGACTAGGGGGGGGGGCCGGCACAAAGACATCCAGTACTTC CASIRTRGGGRHKDIQYF
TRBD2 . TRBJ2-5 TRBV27 TGTGCTTGCAGGGCCACGGGGGGGGGTAACACAGATACCCAGTACTTC CACRATGGGNTDTQYF
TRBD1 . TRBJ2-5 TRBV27 TGTGCCAGCAGACGACAGGGTTTGGAGACCCAGTACTTC CASRRQGLETQYF
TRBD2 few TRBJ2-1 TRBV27 TGTGCCAGCAGTGTCGGACTAGCGGAAAGAAATGAGCAGTTCTTC CASSVGLAERNEQFF
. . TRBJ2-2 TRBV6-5 TGTGCCAGCAGTTTACGCTGGGACACCGGGGAGCTGTTTTTT CASSLRWDTGELFF
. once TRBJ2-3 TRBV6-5 TGTGCCAGCAGCTACGCGGGGCTGTGGGGGGCAAACACGCAGTATTTT CASSYAGLWGANTQYF
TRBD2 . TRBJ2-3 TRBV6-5 TGTGCCAGCAGTTCCGCGGGACTAGCGGGAGGCACCACAGATACGCAGTATTTT CASSSAGLAGGTTDTQYF
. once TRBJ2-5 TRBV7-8 TGTACCAGCAGCTTTCGGACAGTTCAAGAGACCCAGTACTTC CTSSFRTVQETQYF
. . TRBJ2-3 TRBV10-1 TGCGCCAGCAGTCCCGGGACACCCACAGATACGCAGTATTTT CASSPGTPTDTQYF
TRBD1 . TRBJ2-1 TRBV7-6 TGTGCCAGCAGCTTAGGACAGGGTATGGAGCAGTTCTTC CASSLGQGMEQFF
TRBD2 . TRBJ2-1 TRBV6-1 TGTGCCAGCAGTGGGCTAGCGGGAGTACATGAGCAGTTCTTC CASSGLAGVHEQFF
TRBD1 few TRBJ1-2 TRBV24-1 TGTGCCACCAGTGATTCTTCCAGGGGGGCGGCCGGCTACACCTTC CATSDSSRGAAGYTF
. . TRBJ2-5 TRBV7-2 TGTGCCAGCAGCTTAGTAGGCCCGGAGACCCAGTACTTC CASSLVGPETQYF
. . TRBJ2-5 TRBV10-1 TGCGCCAGCAGTGAGGGAGTTCAGCATTGGGAGACCCAGTACTTC CASSEGVQHWETQYF
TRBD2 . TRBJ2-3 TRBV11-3 TGTGCCAGCAGCCCGCACCCAACTAGCGGGAGAAAAGGGTCAGATACGCAGTATTTT CASSPHPTSGRKGSDTQYF
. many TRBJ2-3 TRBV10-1 TGCGCCAGCTTGCTGAGGGGAAAATCCACAGATACGCAGTATTTT CASLLRGKSTDTQYF
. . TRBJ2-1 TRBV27 TGTGCCAGCAGTCTCCGTCCCTCGGGCAATGAGCAGTTCTTC CASSLRPSGNEQFF
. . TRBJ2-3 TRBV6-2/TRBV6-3 TGTGCCAGCAGTTACGGGCTACCGATGGGTGCGGATACGCAGTATTTT CASSYGLPMGADTQYF
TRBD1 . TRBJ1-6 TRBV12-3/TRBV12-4 TGTGCCAGCAGTTTAACGGGACAGGGGTACTCACCCCTCCACTTT CASSLTGQGYSPLHF
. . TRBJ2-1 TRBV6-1 TGTGCCTCCGGGGAGGCCTACAATGAGCAGTTCTTC CASGEAYNEQFF
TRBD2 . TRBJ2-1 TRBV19 TGTGCCAGTAAGCGGTGGGAACCGGGGGGTGAGCAGTTCTTC CASKRWEPGGEQFF
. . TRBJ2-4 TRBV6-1 TGTGCCCGCGTCAGAGGGCGGGGCGTCTCAAACATGCAGTACTTC CARVRGRGVSNMQYF
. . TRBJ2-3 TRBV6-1 TGTGCCAGCCGAGGCACGGCCCGCCCAGATACGCAGTATTTT CASRGTARPDTQYF
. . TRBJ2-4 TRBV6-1 TGTGCCAGCAGTCTGAGGGCCAAAAACATTCAGTACTTC CASSLRAKNIQYF
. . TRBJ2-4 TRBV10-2 TGCGCCAGCAGTGCGTCGGGGCGGGGAGCCACAAACACGCAGTATTTC CASSASGRGATNTQYF
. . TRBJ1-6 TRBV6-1 TGTGCCAGCAGCGAAAGTAGTTATGCCGGGGGTTCACCCCTCCACTTT CASSESSYAGGSPLHF
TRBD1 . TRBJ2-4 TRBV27 TGCGCCAGGGGGTTGAGGGGCAAAAACACGCAGTATTTC CARGLRGKNTQYF
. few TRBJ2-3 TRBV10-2 TGCGCCAGCAGTGCGACGGGGCTGGGAGCCAAAAATACGCAGTATTTT CASSATGLGAKNTQYF
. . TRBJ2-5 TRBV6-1 TGTGCCAGCAGACGGACTGGACGAGTAGAGACCCAGTACTTC CASRRTGRVETQYF
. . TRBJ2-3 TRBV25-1 TGTGCCAGCAGTGAACGCGGTTCCCCTAGCACAGATACGCAGTATTTC CASSERGSPSTDTQYF
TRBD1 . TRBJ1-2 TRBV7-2 TGTGCCAGCAGCAAATCCGGGACAGCGAACTACACCTTC CASSKSGTANYTF
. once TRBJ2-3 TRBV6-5 TGTGCCAGCAGTTACTTAGAGGGTGGGAGCACAGGGACGCAGTATTTT CASSYLEGGSTGTQYF
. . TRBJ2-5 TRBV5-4 TGTGCCAGCAGCCTGGGAGGGACCCAGTACTTC CASSLGGTQYF
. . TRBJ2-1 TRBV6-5 TGTGCCAGCAGTTACGGAAATGAGCAGTTCTTC CASSYGNEQFF